This T cell receptor beta chain was observed in a study of vaccination and CD4 T cells after COVID-19. As for the study in general: SARS-CoV-2, HCoV-NL63, HCoV-OC43 and HCoV-229E supplied the overlapping spike peptides used to stimulate cells.

Sequenced with the Oncomine TCR Beta short-read assay was DNA taken from cultured CD4+ T cells. Using its own MiXCR run on the PCR reads, TCRdb lists one record per CDR3 protein. The table shows about 16,000 distinct CDR3 sequences, with 45% to 50% occurring only once. Study-level results: 304 of 307 vaccine-specific clones from convalescent patients were spike mono-reactive.

The treatment denotes: roughly 11-day PBMC culture with coronavirus spike peptide pools or control peptides (ViraFEST assay). IL-2 at about 9.1 IU/ml and peptide pools at approximately 10 ug/ml were added to PBMCs cultured at around 2 million per well. The length of the CDR3 is 14 residues. Germline V gene lookup returns CDR1 DFQATT and CDR2 SNEGSKA (reference sequence). V was shortened by 6 bases and J by 4 bases, with 19 bases between the two germline ends. This clonotype came up a few times. The antigen is not known. Sequencing was performed on cultured CD4+ T cells from blood, taken after SARS-CoV-2 vaccination. The TCR sequence derives from a human donor with COVID-19. The chain links TRBV20-1 to TRBJ2-7, with a weak D call TRBD2 (5 bases). This CDR3 reads CSARSGLPLYEQYF. The CDR3 coding sequence is TGCAGTGCCCGATCAGGACTCCCACTGTACGAGCAGTACTTC.